What follows are 21 T cell receptor beta chains derived from one specimen sequenced in a study of shared clonotypes between healthy human individuals. Positive CCR7 selection of CD45RO-negative cells yielded the naive CD8 cells, and terminally differentiated effector memory CD45RA+ cells were excluded. Only in-frame clones appear in the TCRdb table, and some are missing; sequencing was by immunoSEQ multiplex PCR. The repertoire has approximately 650,000 clones, 95% of them found once; the top ten carry over 0.09%. The sample taken for sequencing was naive CD8+ T cells sorted from blood. These receptors all come from a young woman in good health.

The chain carries TRBV27 and TRBJ2-5, with 9 bases that match TRBD1. The J call could be wrong; TRBJ2-7 is a better fit for the DNA end. CDR1 and CDR2 from the germline V gene are MNHEY and SMNVEV (reference sequence). The CDR3 is made up of 16 amino acids. The CDR3 DNA follows: TGTGCCAGCACCCCCCACAGGGGGCGTAATTCCTACGAGCAGTACTTC. This translates into CASTPHRGRNSYEQYF.

This chain uses TRBV10-3 with TRBJ2-3; no clear D. Germline-derived CDR1 and CDR2 are ENHRY and SYGVKD. The CDR3 length is 15 residues. Trimming pared 2 bases from V and 0 bases from J, leaving 9 bases between. CDR3 DNA sequence: TGTGCCATCAGTGAGGGATTCACTAGCACAGATACGCAGTATTTT. Encoded protein: CAISEGFTSTDTQYF.

The rearrangement joins TRBV28 to TRBJ2-4; no clear D gene. Germline-derived CDR1 and CDR2 are MDHEN and SYDVKM. The CDR3 loop spans 14 amino acids. The V and J ends lost 3 bases and 1 base respectively, with 7 bases between them. The CDR3 DNA reads as TGTGCCAGCAGTTTTCTTATGGCCAAAAACATTCAGTACTTC. It is translated as CASSFLMAKNIQYF.

This chain joins TRBV5-6 and TRBJ2-3; 10 bases align to TRBD2. After removal of 2 bases from V and 6 bases from J, the junction contained 9 bases not matched to a gene. Germline-derived CDR1 and CDR2 are SGHDT and YYEEEE. The CDR3 is 16 amino acids. This CDR3 reads CASSFLLAGPADTQYF. The CDR3 DNA is TGTGCCAGCAGCTTCCTACTAGCGGGGCCCGCTGATACGCAGTATTTT. The variable domain in full, completed from reference TRBV5-6 and TRBJ2-3, reads DAGVTQSPTHLIKTRGQQVTLRCSPKSGHDTVSWYQQALGQGPQFIFQYYEEEERQRGNFPDRFSGHQFPNYSSELNVNALLLGDSALYLCASSFLLAGPADTQYFGPGTRLTVL.

The V call is TRBV9, the J call TRBJ1-4; the match to TRBD1 covers 7 bases. The CDR3 covers 15 residues. CDR1 is SGDLS and CDR2 is YYNGEE in the germline V gene. V shed 3 bases and J 3 bases; nucleotides not matched to a gene: 5. DNA for the CDR3: TGTGCCAGCAGCGCTTATACAGGGGCTAATGAAAAACTGTTTTTT. This sequence encodes CASSAYTGANEKLFF.

This chain links TRBV14 with TRBJ2-3; no clear D. Germline V gene lookup returns CDR1 SGHDN and CDR2 FVKESK. The CDR3 is 15 amino acids. V dropped 1 base and J dropped 0 bases, with 8 bases sitting between them. The CDR3 region is CASSQVGRSTDTQYF. In DNA, the CDR3 is TGTGCCAGCAGCCAAGTTGGCAGAAGCACAGATACGCAGTATTTT.

The chain carries TRBV14 and TRBJ2-3; possible D gene TRBD1, 6 bases. Deletions cut 4 bases from V and 1 base from J, with 15 bases between. From germline, CDR1 is SGHDN and CDR2 FVKESK. This CDR3 is 16 amino acids long. The DNA for the CDR3 is TGTGCCAGCAGCCCTCTCCCAGGGGCTGGCACAGATACGCAGTATTTT. Translated: CASSPLPGAGTDTQYF.

The J gene is TRBJ2-6, the V gene TRBV28; D ambiguous. With 3 bases removed from V and 4 bases from J, the gap between germline ends came to 16 bases. This CDR3 has 17 residues. Germline lookup yields CDR1 MDHEN and CDR2 SYDVKM. The CDR3 DNA reads TGTGCCAGCAGTTTCTATCAGTCCTCTCTGGGGGCCAACGTCCTGACTTTC. As protein: CASSFYQSSLGANVLTF.

The rearrangement joins TRBV7-9 to TRBJ2-3; D is unclear. The V end was cut by 8 bases, the J end by 4 bases, with 13 bases between. The V gene's germline CDR1 is SEHNR and CDR2 FQNEAQ (reference sequence). The CDR3 totals 13 residues. CDR3 loop: CASLGSLSDTQYF. The CDR3 nucleotides read TGTGCCAGCCTGGGCAGTCTATCAGATACGCAGTATTTT.

The CDR3 loop is CASSLYGTKNYEQYF. CDR3 DNA: TGTGCCAGCAGCTTATACGGGACAAAAAACTACGAGCAGTACTTC. J is TRBJ2-7 and V is TRBV7-9; a weak D match, TRBD1 (6 bases). Germline values: CDR1 SEHNR, CDR2 FQNEAQ (reference sequence). The CDR3 sequence is 15 residues long. The V gene lost 2 bases and the J gene lost 3 bases, with 14 bases spanning the gap.

The chain uses TRBV6-5 and TRBJ2-2, with 7 bases fitting TRBD1. CDR1 is MNHEY and CDR2 is SVGAGI in the germline V gene. V lost 2 bases to trimming and J lost 6 bases; unmatched junction nucleotides: 6. The CDR3 is 15 amino acids. The CDR3 region is CASSYERGHAGELFF. In DNA, the CDR3 is TGTGCCAGCAGTTACGAGAGGGGGCATGCCGGGGAGCTGTTTTTT.

V is TRBV27 and J is TRBJ2-3, with TRBD2 matching 13 bases. The CDR3 runs to 16 residues. The germline CDR1 and CDR2 sequences are MNHEY and SMNVEV (reference sequence). The J segment lost 3 bases and the V segment lost 5 bases, leaving 5 bases of the junction unmatched. The CDR3 DNA reads TGTGCCAGCAGTATACTAGCGGGAGGGTTGACAGATACGCAGTATTTT. Translating gives CASSILAGGLTDTQYF.

This chain links TRBV7-6 with TRBJ2-1; no definite D call. V was clipped by 1 base and J by 2 bases, with 12 bases between them. The germline V gene encodes CDR1 SGHVS and CDR2 FNYEAQ. The CDR3 consists of 16 residues. The CDR3 nucleotides read TGTGCCAGCAGCTTAGTCCTACCTAGGGCCTACAATGAGCAGTTCTTC. Its translation: CASSLVLPRAYNEQFF.

The J gene is TRBJ2-1, the V gene TRBV28, with D possibly matching TRBD2 (6 bases). The germline V gene encodes CDR1 MDHEN and CDR2 SYDVKM. The V end was cut by 2 bases, the J end by 10 bases, with 9 bases between. The CDR3 totals 12 residues. In DNA, the CDR3 is TGTGCCAGCAGTTTAGATGCGGGGGAGCAGTTCTTC. Its translation: CASSLDAGEQFF.

The chain links TRBV5-1 to TRBJ2-5, with D maybe TRBD2 (6 bases). V was shortened by 4 bases and J by 1 base, with 14 bases between the two germline ends. This CDR3 is built from 15 residues. Germline V gene lookup returns CDR1 SGHRS and CDR2 YFSETQ. CDR3 bases: TGCGCCAGCAGCGCCCCGGGACTCGCCCAAGAGACCCAGTACTTC. It is translated as CASSAPGLAQETQYF.

The count of this clone is one. The rearrangement uses TRBV28 and TRBJ1-4; 8 nucleotides align to TRBD1. In germline, CDR1 is MDHEN, CDR2 SYDVKM. Trimming took 7 bases from V and 0 from J; bases not matched to a gene: 13. The CDR3 is made up of 18 amino acids. CDR3 in amino acids: CASTTPPGQGTTNEKLFF. CDR3 in DNA: TGTGCCAGCACTACGCCTCCTGGACAGGGAACAACTAATGAAAAACTGTTTTTT.

The chain recombines TRBV29-1 with TRBJ2-7; TRBD1 matches at 8 bases. Trimming removed 4 bases from V and 6 bases from J; junction bases left unmatched: 8. The germline CDR1 and CDR2 sequences are SQVTM and ANQGSEA. CDR3 length: 13 amino acids. The CDR3 sequence: CSVVPDRASEQYF. The CDR3 nucleotides are TGCAGCGTTGTCCCGGACAGGGCCTCCGAGCAGTACTTC.

The chain joins TRBV5-8 to TRBJ1-2, with D possibly TRBD1 on 6 matching bases. The CDR3 has 19 residues. V gave up 5 bases and J gave up 1 base, with 27 bases separating them. Germline V lookup: CDR1 SGHTS, CDR2 YDEGEE. The CDR3, as DNA: TGTGCCAGCAGTATGATGACAGGCGACCTTGCCGCCTTTAACTATGGCTACACCTTC. It is translated as CASSMMTGDLAAFNYGYTF.

This chain uses TRBV19 with TRBJ2-1; weak D call: TRBD1 (6 bases). CDR3 length equals 15 residues. Germline assignment: CDR1 LNHDA and CDR2 SQIVND (reference sequence). V shed 5 bases and J shed 4 bases, with 15 bases lying between them. CDR3 coding DNA: TGTGCCAGTAGTGTGGGACATACACCTTACAATGAGCAGTTCTTC. Translating it yields CASSVGHTPYNEQFF.

V usage is TRBV30 and J usage is TRBJ1-1; maybe TRBD1 (5 bases). The CDR3 has 13 residues. V gave up 1 base and J gave up 4 bases, with 10 bases separating them. Germline lookup yields CDR1 GTSNPN and CDR2 SVGIG (reference sequence). In nucleotides, the CDR3 is TGTGCCTGGAGTGCGGGGGTGTTCACTGAAGCTTTCTTT. The encoded protein is CAWSAGVFTEAFF.

The J gene is TRBJ2-3, the V gene TRBV19; the match to TRBD2 covers 9 bases. J was trimmed by 3 bases and V by 3 bases; bases with no gene match: 7. The CDR3 length is 16 residues. CDR1 and CDR2 (germline): LNHDA, SQIVND (reference sequence). The CDR3 coding sequence is TGTGCCAGTAGTATTTTCTGGGCGGGAGGGACAGATACGCAGTATTTT. Translated, it gives CASSIFWAGGTDTQYF.